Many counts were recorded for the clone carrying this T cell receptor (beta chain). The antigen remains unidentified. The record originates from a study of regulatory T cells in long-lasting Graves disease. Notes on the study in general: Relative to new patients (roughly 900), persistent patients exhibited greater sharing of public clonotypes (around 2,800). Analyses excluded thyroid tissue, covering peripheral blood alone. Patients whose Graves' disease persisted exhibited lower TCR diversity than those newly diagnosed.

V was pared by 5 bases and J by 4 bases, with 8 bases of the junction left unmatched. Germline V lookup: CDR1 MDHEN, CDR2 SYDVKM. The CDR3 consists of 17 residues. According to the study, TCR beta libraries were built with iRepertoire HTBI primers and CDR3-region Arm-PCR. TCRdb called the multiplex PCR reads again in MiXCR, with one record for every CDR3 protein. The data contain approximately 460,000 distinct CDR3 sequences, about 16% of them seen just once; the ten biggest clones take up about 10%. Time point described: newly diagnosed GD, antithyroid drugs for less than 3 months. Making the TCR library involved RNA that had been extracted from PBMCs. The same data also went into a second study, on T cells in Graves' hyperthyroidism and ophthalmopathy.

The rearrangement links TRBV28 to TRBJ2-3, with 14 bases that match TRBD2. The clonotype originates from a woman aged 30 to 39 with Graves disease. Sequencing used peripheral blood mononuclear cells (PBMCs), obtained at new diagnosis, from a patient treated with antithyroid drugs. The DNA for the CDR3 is TGTGCCAGCAGTGAGCCCTCGGGACTAGCGGGAGCAGATACGCAGTATTTT. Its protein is CASSEPSGLAGADTQYF.